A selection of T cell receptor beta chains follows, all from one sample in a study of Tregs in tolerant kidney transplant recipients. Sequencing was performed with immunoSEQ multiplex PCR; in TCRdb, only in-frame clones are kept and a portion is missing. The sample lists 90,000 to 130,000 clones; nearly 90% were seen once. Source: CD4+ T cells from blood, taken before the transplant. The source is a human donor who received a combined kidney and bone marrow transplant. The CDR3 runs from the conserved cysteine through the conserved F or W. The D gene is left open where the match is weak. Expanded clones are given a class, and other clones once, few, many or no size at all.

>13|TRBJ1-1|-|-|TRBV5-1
TGCGCCAGCAGCTTACAGGGGAACACTGAAGCTTTCTTT
CASSLQGNTEAFF
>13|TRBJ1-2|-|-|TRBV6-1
TGTGCCAGCAGCCCTGACAGGTCCTATGGCTACACCTTC
CASSPDRSYGYTF
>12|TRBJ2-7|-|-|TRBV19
TGTGCCAGTAGTAACGACAGGTACGAGCAGTACTTC
CASSNDRYEQYF
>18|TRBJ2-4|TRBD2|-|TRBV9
TGTGCCAGCAGCGTAGCGTCTAGGGGTACGAGCGGGGGAAACATTCAGTACTTC
CASSVASRGTSGGNIQYF
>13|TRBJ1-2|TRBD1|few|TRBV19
TGTGCCAGCAGCCCGACAGGGGACTATGGCTACACCTTC
CASSPTGDYGYTF
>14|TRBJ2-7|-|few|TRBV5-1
TGCGCCAGCAGCCCAGGGGCGAGCTCCTACGAGCAGTACTTC
CASSPGASSYEQYF
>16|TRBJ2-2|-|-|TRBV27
TGTGCCAGCAGTTTAAATTCCCAACTGAACACCGGGGAGCTGTTTTTT
CASSLNSQLNTGELFF
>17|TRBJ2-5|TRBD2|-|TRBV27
TGTGCCACCGAGGGTACAGGCCTAGCGGGAGAATGGGAGACCCAGTACTTC
CATEGTGLAGEWETQYF
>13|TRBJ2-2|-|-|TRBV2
TGTGCCAGCAGCGGGGATAACACCGGGGAGCTGTTTTTT
CASSGDNTGELFF
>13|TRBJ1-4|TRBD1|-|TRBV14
TGTGCCAGCAGCGCAGGGACAGTTGAAAAACTGTTTTTT
CASSAGTVEKLFF
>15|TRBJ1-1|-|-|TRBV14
TGTGCCAGCAGCCAAGAGGTCGGGGGGGTCACTGAAGCTTTCTTT
CASSQEVGGVTEAFF
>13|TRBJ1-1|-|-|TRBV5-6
TGTGCCAGCAGCTTAGGAGGGATCACTGAAGCTTTCTTT
CASSLGGITEAFF
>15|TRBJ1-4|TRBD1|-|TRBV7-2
TGTGCCAGCAGCTTAGGACAGGGGCGTCGTGAAAAACTGTTTTTT
CASSLGQGRREKLFF
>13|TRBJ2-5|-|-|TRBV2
TGTGCCAGCAGCGTGACGCAGGAAGAGACCCAGTACTTC
CASSVTQEETQYF
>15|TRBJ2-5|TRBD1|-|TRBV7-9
TGTGCCAGCAGGACAGACAGGGGGCCACGAGAGACCCAGTACTTC
CASRTDRGPRETQYF
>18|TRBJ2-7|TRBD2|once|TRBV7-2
TGTGCCAGCATGGACCAAGGCATCAGGGGACTAGGGGGATACGAGCAGTACTTC
CASMDQGIRGLGGYEQYF
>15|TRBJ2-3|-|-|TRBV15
TGTGCCACCAGCAGAACAGGTCCTAGCACAGATACGCAGTATTTT
CATSRTGPSTDTQYF
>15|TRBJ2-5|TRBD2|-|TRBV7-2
TGTGCCAGCACCCAGCAAGCGGGGGGGCGGGAGACCCAGTACTTC
CASTQQAGGRETQYF
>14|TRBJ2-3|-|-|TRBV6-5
TGTGCCAGCAAAGACGACAGGATGGTAGATACGCAGTATTTT
CASKDDRMVDTQYF
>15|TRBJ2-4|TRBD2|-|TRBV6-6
TGTGCCAGCAGTACGACCCTAGCGGGAGTGGGGATTCAGTACTTC
CASSTTLAGVGIQYF
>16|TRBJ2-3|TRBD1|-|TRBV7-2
TGTGCCAGCAGCTTAATGGGACAGGGTAGCACAGATACGCAGTATTTT
CASSLMGQGSTDTQYF
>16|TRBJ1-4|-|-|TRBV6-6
TGTGCCAGCAGTCCATGGGGGGGATCAACTAATGAAAAACTGTTTTTT
CASSPWGGSTNEKLFF
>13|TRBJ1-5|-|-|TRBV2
TGTGCCAGCAACGGTTATAGCAATCAGCCCCAGCATTTT
CASNGYSNQPQHF
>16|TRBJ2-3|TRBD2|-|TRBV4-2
TGTGCCAGCAGCCAAGATCTCGCGGGGGGCACAGATACGCAGTATTTT
CASSQDLAGGTDTQYF
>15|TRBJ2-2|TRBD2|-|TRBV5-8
TGTGCCAGCAGCTTGATAGCGGGAGGGCCCGGGGAGCTGTTTTTT
CASSLIAGGPGELFF
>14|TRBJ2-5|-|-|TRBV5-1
TGCGCCAGCAGCTTGACGGCAGGGCAAGAGACCCAGTACTTC
CASSLTAGQETQYF
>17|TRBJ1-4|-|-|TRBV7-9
TGTGCCAGCAGCTTAGCGCGGGGGCCGGGGGTTAATGAAAAACTGTTTTTT
CASSLARGPGVNEKLFF
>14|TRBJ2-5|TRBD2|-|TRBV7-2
TGTGCCAGCAGCTTGCGGGGGGCAAAAGAGACCCAGTACTTC
CASSLRGAKETQYF
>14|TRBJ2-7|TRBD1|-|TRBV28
TGTGCCAGCAGTTTAACAGGGGGAGCCTACGAGCAGTACTTC
CASSLTGGAYEQYF
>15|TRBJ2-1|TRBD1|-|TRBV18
TGTGCCAGCTCACCAGGGACAGGGGGCTACAATGAGCAGTTCTTC
CASSPGTGGYNEQFF
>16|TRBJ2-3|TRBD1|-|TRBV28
TGTGCCAGCAGTTTGGTTGGTGGGACAGTGATGGATACGCAGTATTTT
CASSLVGGTVMDTQYF
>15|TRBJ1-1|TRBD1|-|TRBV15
TGTGCCACCAGCACTCGACAGGGATTCAACACTGAAGCTTTCTTT
CATSTRQGFNTEAFF
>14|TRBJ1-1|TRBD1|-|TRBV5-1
TGCGCCAGCAGCTTGGGCGAGGGGACAGGGGTGGCTTTCTTT
CASSLGEGTGVAFF
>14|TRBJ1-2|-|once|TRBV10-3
TGTGCCATCAGTCCAATATCGACAGGATACGGCTACACCTTC
CAISPISTGYGYTF
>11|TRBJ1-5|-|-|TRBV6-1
TGTGCCAGCGGGCCCGATAAGCCCCAGCATTTT
CASGPDKPQHF
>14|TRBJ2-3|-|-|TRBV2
TGTGCCAGCAGTGACAGGGCCAACACAGATACGCAGTATTTT
CASSDRANTDTQYF
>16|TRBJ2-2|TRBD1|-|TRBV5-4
TGTGCCAGCAGCTTGACAGGGGGCGGCCGAGTAGGGGAGCTGTTTTTT
CASSLTGGGRVGELFF
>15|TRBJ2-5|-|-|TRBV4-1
TGCGCCAGCAGCACGGGCAGGGTTAGCCAAGAGACCCAGTACTTC
CASSTGRVSQETQYF
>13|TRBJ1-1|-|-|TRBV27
TGTGCCAGCAGTTTGGGGGCGGACACTGAAGCTTTCTTT
CASSLGADTEAFF